The 25 T cell receptor beta chains in this list originate from one sample, sequenced in a study of T cell responses to AZD1222 COVID-19 vaccine. Some clones are missing from TCRdb's copy, which holds only in-frame ones; the method was immunoSEQ multiplex PCR. The top ten hold roughly 8.7% of the sample, which has tens of thousands of clones, 86% seen once. Sequenced here: peripheral blood, sampled on day 0 of AZD1222 vaccination. These receptor sequences come from an adult in good health.

As for this clone: Because the CDR3's place on the DNA is in doubt, the DNA is left out and the CDR3 is given as listed by TCRdb. J is TRBJ2-7 and V is TRBV28. The CDR3 comprises 11 residues, both ends counted. Germline V gene lookup returns CDR1 MDHEN and CDR2 SYDVKM. The CDR3 is CASSFGPGKYF.

The chain carries TRBV7-9 and TRBJ2-7; D uncertain. Germline-derived CDR1 and CDR2 are SEHNR and FQNEAQ (reference sequence). Trimming removed 7 bases from V and 5 bases from J, with 9 bases in between. CDR3 size: 11 residues. The CDR3 DNA reads TGTGCCAGCATAGGAGAGGACGAGCAGTACTTC. It translates to CASIGEDEQYF.

The chain combines TRBV19 with TRBJ2-5; 9 positions agree with TRBD1. Looked up from germline, CDR1 is LNHDA and CDR2 is SQIVND (reference sequence). The CDR3 totals 18 residues. V lost 2 bases, J lost 1 base, and 11 bases stayed unmatched. The CDR3 DNA is TGTGCCAGTAGTATAAGGGCCGGGACAGGGACAACCCAAGAGACCCAGTACTTC. It specifies CASSIRAGTGTTQETQYF.

The rearrangement links TRBV27 to TRBJ1-5; 9 bases agree with TRBD1. CDR1 is MNHEY, CDR2 SMNVEV, per germline (reference sequence). The CDR3 is made up of 14 amino acids. Trimming at V came to 7 bases and at J to 5 bases, leaving 6 bases not matched to a gene. CDR3 nucleotides: TGTGCCAGCAATTCCGGGACAGGGCATCAGCCCCAGCATTTT. As protein: CASNSGTGHQPQHF.

The chain recombines TRBV7-8 with TRBJ2-1; weak D call: TRBD2 (6 bases). The CDR3 runs 13 residues. Trimming pared 6 bases from V and 11 bases from J, leaving 17 bases between. The germline V gene encodes CDR1 SGHVS and CDR2 FQNEAQ. CDR3 nucleotides: TGTGCCAGCAGTTCCAGCGAAGGCGGGAAGCAGTTCTTC. It translates to CASSSSEGGKQFF.

As to this clone: The germline gene is not matched at one end of the junction; a read error may be the cause. This sequence joins TRBV27 and TRBJ1-2; TRBD1 matches 8 bases. This CDR3 region has 13 residues. The germline V gene encodes CDR1 MNHEY and CDR2 SMNVEV (reference sequence). The CDR3 sequence is CASGFNGQGGYTF. DNA for the CDR3: TGTGCCAGCGGTTTTAATGGACAGGGTGGGTACACCTTC.

The chain employs TRBV28 and TRBJ2-7, with D possibly TRBD1 on 5 matching bases. This CDR3 contains 14 residues. The ends were cut back, 2 bases at V and 3 bases at J, with 11 bases in the middle. Germline lookup yields CDR1 MDHEN and CDR2 SYDVKM. CDR3 protein: CASSLRRGRYEQYF. As DNA, the CDR3 is TGTGCCAGCAGTTTACGAAGGGGCCGCTACGAGCAGTACTTC. Supplemented by reference TRBV28 and TRBJ2-7, the full variable domain reads DVKVTQSSRYLVKRTGEKVFLECVQDMDHENMFWYRQDPGLGLRLIYFSYDVKMKEKGDIPEGYSVSREKKERFSLILESASTNQTSMYLCASSLRRGRYEQYFGPGTRLTVT.

The chain carries TRBV5-6 and TRBJ2-2; D is unresolved. CDR1 and CDR2 from the germline V gene are SGHDT and YYEEEE. V was cut by 4 bases and J by 5 bases, with 12 bases left in between. The CDR3 consists of 14 residues. DNA for the CDR3: TGTGCCAGCAGCCCCTTGAGTACTACCGGGGAGCTGTTTTTT. This encodes CASSPLSTTGELFF.

The rearrangement uses TRBV5-5 and TRBJ2-5, with 7 bases matching TRBD2. The CDR3 length is 16 residues. Germline V CDR1 and CDR2: SGHKS, YYEKEE (reference sequence). V shed 1 base, J shed 4 bases, and the junction held 10 bases outside the gene matches. The CDR3 loop is CASSLSSGGGVETQYF. The CDR3 DNA is TGTGCCAGCAGCTTGTCGTCGGGAGGTGGGGTAGAGACCCAGTACTTC.

V and J are TRBV3-1 (or the pseudogene TRBV3-2) and TRBJ1-2, with D unclear. Germline CDR1 reads LGHDT; CDR2 reads YNNKEL (reference sequence). The V and J ends lost 0 bases and 1 base respectively, with 12 bases between them. The CDR3 has 16 amino acids. The CDR3: CASSQDYRRVNYGYTF. In nucleotides, the CDR3 is TGTGCCAGCAGCCAAGATTATCGGCGGGTTAACTATGGCTACACCTTC.

The rearrangement uses TRBV6-5 and TRBJ2-5; D might be TRBD2 (5 bases). Germline V CDR1 and CDR2: MNHEY, SVGAGI. CDR3 length: 13 amino acids. V was shortened by 6 bases and J by 7 bases, with 15 bases between the two germline ends. Here the CDR3 reads CASSLGVDGTQYF. CDR3 DNA: TGTGCCAGCAGCCTCGGGGTAGACGGGACCCAGTACTTC.

This chain joins TRBV11-3 and TRBJ2-2, with D perhaps being TRBD1 or TRBD2 (5 bases each). Germline V gene lookup returns CDR1 SGHNT and CDR2 YENEEA. Trimming shortened V by 5 bases and J by 1 base, and 14 bases separated the two germline ends. This CDR3 has 16 residues. The CDR3 coding sequence is TGTGCCAGCAGCCCATCGGGGACGGTGAACACCGGGGAGCTGTTTTTT. Protein product: CASSPSGTVNTGELFF.

The chain joins TRBV5-4 to TRBJ1-1; D gene uncertain. Trimming stripped 5 bases from V and 1 base from J, with 21 bases between. This CDR3 has 17 amino acids. Germline V gives CDR1 SGHNT, CDR2 YYREEE (reference sequence). CDR3 residues: CASSPGEGGIKNTEAFF. The CDR3 DNA reads TGTGCCAGCAGTCCCGGGGAGGGCGGAATAAAGAACACTGAAGCTTTCTTT.

The V gene is TRBV19, the J gene TRBJ1-2; tentative D call: TRBD1 (5 bases). Germline CDR1 is LNHDA and CDR2 is SQIVND (reference sequence). This CDR3 is 14 amino acids long. Between the trimmed V and J ends, which lost 4 bases and 2 bases, there was a span of 11 bases. The CDR3 sequence: CASSSSGTNYGYTF. In DNA, the CDR3 is TGTGCCAGTAGTAGCTCCGGGACCAACTATGGCTACACCTTC. Together with reference TRBV19 and TRBJ1-2, the CDR3 gives the full variable domain: DGGITQSPKYLFRKEGQNVTLSCEQNLNHDAMYWYRQDPGQGLRLIYYSQIVNDFQKGDIAEGYSVSREKKESFPLTVTSAQKNPTAFYLCASSSSGTNYGYTFGSGTRLTVV.

The chain is built from TRBV19 and TRBJ2-1; unclear D gene. Germline V lookup: CDR1 LNHDA, CDR2 SQIVND (reference sequence). The CDR3 covers 13 residues. V was clipped by 1 base and J by 4 bases, with 5 bases between them. As DNA, the CDR3 is TGTGCCAGTAGTATAGCGCCGTACAATGAGCAGTTCTTC. Its protein is CASSIAPYNEQFF.

This clone was found a few times. The J gene is TRBJ1-5, the V gene TRBV7-9; D gene ambiguous. Germline CDR1 and CDR2: SEHNR and FQNEAQ (reference sequence). Trimming removed 3 bases from V and 5 bases from J, with 5 bases in between. The CDR3 contains 12 residues. Here the CDR3 DNA reads TGTGCCAGCAGCTTTAGGGATCAGCCCCAGCATTTT. Translated: CASSFRDQPQHF. The whole variable domain, remainder taken from reference TRBV7-9 and TRBJ1-5, is DTGVSQNPRHKITKRGQNVTFRCDPISEHNRLYWYRQTLGQGPEFLTYFQNEAQLEKSRLLSDRFSAERPKGSFSTLEIQRTEQGDSAMYLCASSFRDQPQHFGDGTRLSIL.

V usage is TRBV10-1 and J usage is TRBJ1-5; a weak D match, TRBD1 (6 bases). Germline V lookup: CDR1 WNHNN, CDR2 SYGVQD (reference sequence). This CDR3 spans 16 amino acids. Trimming left V 4 bases short and J 5 bases short, with 18 bases between. CDR3 sequence (DNA): TGCGCCAGCAGTGGACAGGACACCGATCTCCATCAGCCCCAGCATTTT. Amino acid sequence: CASSGQDTDLHQPQHF.

The chain couples TRBV3-1 (or the pseudogene TRBV3-2) to TRBJ1-2, with no clear D. CDR3 length equals 14 residues. Between the trimmed V and J ends, which lost 1 base and 5 bases, there was a span of 11 bases. Germline CDR1 LGHDT, CDR2 YNNKEL (reference sequence). CDR3 amino acids: CASSQAPGPYGYTF. DNA of the CDR3: TGTGCCAGCAGCCAAGCCCCCGGGCCTTATGGCTACACCTTC.

The chain links TRBV5-1 to TRBJ2-1; 7 bases are shared with TRBD1. The CDR3 runs to 18 residues. The ends lost 0 bases at V and 1 base at J; junction bases unmatched: 10. From germline, CDR1 is SGHRS and CDR2 YFSETQ. The CDR3 is CASSLGGTDPISYNEQFF. CDR3 nucleotides: TGCGCCAGCAGCTTGGGAGGGACAGATCCCATTTCCTACAATGAGCAGTTCTTC.

The chain joins TRBV18 to TRBJ1-6, with 10 bases lining up with TRBD1. The trim removed 5 bases at V and 7 bases at J, leaving 5 bases unmatched. The CDR3 totals 15 residues. Germline CDR1 reads KGHSH; CDR2 reads LQKENI. CDR3 in amino acids: CASSVTGQGNSPLHF. CDR3 sequence (DNA): TGTGCCAGCTCAGTTACGGGACAGGGGAATTCACCCCTCCACTTT.

V and J are TRBV13 and TRBJ1-2; TRBD1 aligns across 10 bases. This CDR3 region has 14 residues. The J segment lost 3 bases and the V segment lost 4 bases, leaving 2 bases of the junction unmatched. CDR1 PRHDT and CDR2 FYEKMQ come from the germline V gene (reference sequence). CDR3: CASSWTGGHYGYTF. The CDR3 bases are TGTGCCAGCAGCTGGACAGGGGGACACTATGGCTACACCTTC.

This rearrangement joins TRBV30 to TRBJ2-5; perhaps D is TRBD1 or TRBD2 (5 bases each). The V gene lost 1 base and the J gene lost 4 bases, with 19 bases spanning the gap. Germline lookup yields CDR1 GTSNPN and CDR2 SVGIG (reference sequence). This CDR3 region has 16 residues. The CDR3 DNA sequence: TGTGCCTGGAGTGAACGTCGCAGGGACCCACGAGAGACCCAGTACTTC. Its protein product is CAWSERRRDPRETQYF.

The CDR3 sequence is CASSLDSLGGYTF. DNA for the CDR3: TGTGCCAGCAGTTTGGACAGCCTGGGTGGCTACACCTTC. This chain connects TRBV27 to TRBJ1-2; tentatively, D is TRBD1 (6 bases). The CDR3 extends over 13 amino acids. V dropped 3 bases and J dropped 7 bases, with 12 bases sitting between them. CDR1 and CDR2 from the germline V gene are MNHEY and SMNVEV (reference sequence).

The chain has TRBV6-5 and TRBJ2-1; 7 positions agree with TRBD2. The CDR3 totals 16 residues. The germline gives CDR1 MNHEY, CDR2 SVGAGI. J lost 2 bases, V lost 2 bases, and 6 bases had no gene match. CDR3 sequence: CASSYLPGGPYNEQFF. CDR3 nucleotide sequence: TGTGCCAGCAGTTACCTACCGGGGGGACCCTACAATGAGCAGTTCTTC.

A single count supports this clone. The rearrangement links TRBV5-1 to TRBJ2-3; 13 nucleotides line up with TRBD2. Germline V lookup: CDR1 SGHRS, CDR2 YFSETQ. J gave up 1 base and V 4 bases, and 9 bases lay outside the gene matches. The CDR3 spans 18 residues. The CDR3 reads CASSLSRLAGGRTDTQYF. Written as DNA, the CDR3 is TGCGCCAGCAGCCTATCAAGACTAGCGGGAGGACGCACAGATACGCAGTATTTT. Looking up the rest from reference TRBV5-1 and TRBJ2-3 gives the full variable domain: KAGVTQTPRYLIKTRGQQVTLSCSPISGHRSVSWYQQTPGQGLQFLFEYFSETQRNKGNFPGRFSGRQFSNSRSEMNVSTLELGDSALYLCASSLSRLAGGRTDTQYFGPGTRLTVL.